This T cell receptor (beta chain) stems from a study of tumor-infiltrating lymphocytes in localized non-small cell lung cancer. Overall study: Several tumor histologies, both smoking statuses, and some post-neoadjuvant chemotherapy samples were included.

Profiled with immunoSEQ multiplex PCR; TCRdb holds only in-frame clones, not every one. The sample has 5,500 to 8,000 clones; roughly 69% are singletons. As regards this clone: Its specificity is unknown.

Study-wide findings and caveats: TCRbeta sequencing showed higher T cell infiltration in tumors than uninvolved lung. Technical variation could not be separated from intratumor heterogeneity here. Available tissue quantity limited TCR sequencing to a patient subset.

Germline V gene data show CDR1 as SNHLY and CDR2 as FYNNEI. V gave up 6 bases and J gave up 5 bases; unmatched junction bases: 6. The CDR3 extends over 15 amino acids. Sequencing input: uninvolved lung tissue not adjacent to the tumor. The sequence came from a human donor with non-small cell lung cancer. The rearrangement uses TRBV2 and TRBJ1-5; TRBD1 aligns across 11 bases. The CDR3 region has the DNA TGTGCCAGCAGGGGGGACAGGGGGTTTCATCAGCCCCAGCATTTT. It specifies CASRGDRGFHQPQHF.